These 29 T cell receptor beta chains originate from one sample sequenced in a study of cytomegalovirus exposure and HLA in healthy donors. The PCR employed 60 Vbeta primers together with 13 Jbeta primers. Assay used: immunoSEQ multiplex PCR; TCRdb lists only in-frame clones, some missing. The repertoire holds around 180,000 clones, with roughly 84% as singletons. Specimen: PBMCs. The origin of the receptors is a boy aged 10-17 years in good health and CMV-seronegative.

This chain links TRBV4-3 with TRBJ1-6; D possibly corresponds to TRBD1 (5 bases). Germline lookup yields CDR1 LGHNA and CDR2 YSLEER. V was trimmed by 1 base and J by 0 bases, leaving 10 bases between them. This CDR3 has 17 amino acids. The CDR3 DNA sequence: TGCGCCAGCAGCCAAGTTCGGACAAACTCCTATAATTCACCCCTCCACTTT. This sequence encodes CASSQVRTNSYNSPLHF.

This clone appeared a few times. CDR3: CASSQERGWVTEAFF. CDR3 in DNA: TGCGCCAGCAGCCAAGAGCGGGGGTGGGTCACTGAAGCTTTCTTT. V usage is TRBV4-1 and J usage is TRBJ1-1, with TRBD1 as a possible D gene (5 bases). V was trimmed by 0 bases and J by 4 bases, leaving 12 bases between them. CDR1 and CDR2 (germline): MGHRA, YSYEKL. The CDR3 length is 15 residues.

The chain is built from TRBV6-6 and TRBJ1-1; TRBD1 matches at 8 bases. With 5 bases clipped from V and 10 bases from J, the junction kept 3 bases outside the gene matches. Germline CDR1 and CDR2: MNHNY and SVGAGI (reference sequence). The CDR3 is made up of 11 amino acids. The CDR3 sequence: CASSLGTGAFF. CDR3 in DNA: TGTGCCAGCAGTCTGGGGACAGGAGCTTTCTTT.

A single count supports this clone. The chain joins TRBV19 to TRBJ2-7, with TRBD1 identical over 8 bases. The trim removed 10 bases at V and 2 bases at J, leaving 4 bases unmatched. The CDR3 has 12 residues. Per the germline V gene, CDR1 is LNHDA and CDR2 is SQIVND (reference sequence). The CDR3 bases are TGTGCCACTAAGGACAGGGCCTACGAGCAGTACTTC. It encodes CATKDRAYEQYF.

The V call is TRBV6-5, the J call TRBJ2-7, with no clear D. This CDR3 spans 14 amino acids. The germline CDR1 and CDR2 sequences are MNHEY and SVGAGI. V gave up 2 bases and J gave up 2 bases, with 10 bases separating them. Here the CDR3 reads CASSYVFPTYEQYF. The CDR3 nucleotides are TGTGCCAGCAGTTACGTGTTTCCCACCTACGAGCAGTACTTC.

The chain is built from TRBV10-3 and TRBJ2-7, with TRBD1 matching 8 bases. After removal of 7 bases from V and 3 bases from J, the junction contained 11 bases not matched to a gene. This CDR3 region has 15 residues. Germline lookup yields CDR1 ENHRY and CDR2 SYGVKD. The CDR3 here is CAIKLGQGNDYEQYF. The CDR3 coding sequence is TGTGCCATCAAATTAGGACAGGGAAACGACTACGAGCAGTACTTC.

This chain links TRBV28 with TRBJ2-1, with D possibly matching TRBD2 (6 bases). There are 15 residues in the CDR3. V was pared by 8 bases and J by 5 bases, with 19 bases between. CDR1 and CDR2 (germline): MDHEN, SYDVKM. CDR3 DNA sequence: TGTGCCAGCCCCCCCTGGAACGGGGGAAACAATGAGCAGTTCTTC. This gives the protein CASPPWNGGNNEQFF.

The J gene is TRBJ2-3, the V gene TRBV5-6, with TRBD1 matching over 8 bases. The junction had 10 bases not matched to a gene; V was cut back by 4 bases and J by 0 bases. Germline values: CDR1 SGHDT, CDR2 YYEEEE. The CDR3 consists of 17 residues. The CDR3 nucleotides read TGTGCCAGCAGCCTGGGGACAGGCCCCGCTAGCACAGATACGCAGTATTTT. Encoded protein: CASSLGTGPASTDTQYF.

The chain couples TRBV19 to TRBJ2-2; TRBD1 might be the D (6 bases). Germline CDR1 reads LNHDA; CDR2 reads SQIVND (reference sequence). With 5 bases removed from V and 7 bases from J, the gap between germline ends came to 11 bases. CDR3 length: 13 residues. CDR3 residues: CASSDRRNGELFF. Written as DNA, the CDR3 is TGTGCCAGTAGTGACAGGCGGAACGGGGAGCTGTTTTTT.

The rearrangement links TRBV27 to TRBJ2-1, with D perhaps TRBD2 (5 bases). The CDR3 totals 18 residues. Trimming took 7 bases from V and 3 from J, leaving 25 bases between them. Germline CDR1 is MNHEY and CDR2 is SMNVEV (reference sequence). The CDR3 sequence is CASTTTYPTAELYNEQFF. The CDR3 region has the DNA TGTGCCAGCACCACTACCTACCCCACAGCGGAGCTCTACAATGAGCAGTTCTTC.

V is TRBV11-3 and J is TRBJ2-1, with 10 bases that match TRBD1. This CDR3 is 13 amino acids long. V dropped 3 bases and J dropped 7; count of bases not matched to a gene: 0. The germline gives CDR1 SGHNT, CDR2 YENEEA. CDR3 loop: CASSLGQGNEQFF. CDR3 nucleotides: TGTGCCAGCAGCTTGGGACAGGGGAATGAGCAGTTCTTC.

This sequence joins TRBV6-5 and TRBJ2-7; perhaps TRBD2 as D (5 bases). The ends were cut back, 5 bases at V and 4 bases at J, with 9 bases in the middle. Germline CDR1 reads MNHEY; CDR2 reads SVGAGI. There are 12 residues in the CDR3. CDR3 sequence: CASSGLDYEQYF. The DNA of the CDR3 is TGTGCCAGCAGTGGACTTGATTACGAGCAGTACTTC.

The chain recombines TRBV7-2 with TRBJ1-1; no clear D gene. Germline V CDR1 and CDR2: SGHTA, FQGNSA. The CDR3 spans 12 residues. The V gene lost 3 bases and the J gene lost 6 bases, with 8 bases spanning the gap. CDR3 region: CASSFSSPEAFF. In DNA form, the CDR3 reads TGTGCCAGCAGCTTTAGCTCTCCTGAAGCTTTCTTT. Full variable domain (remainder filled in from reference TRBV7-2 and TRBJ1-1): GAGVSQSPSNKVTEKGKDVELRCDPISGHTALYWYRQSLGQGLEFLIYFQGNSAPDKSGLPSDRFSAERTGGSVSTLTIQRTQQEDSAVYLCASSFSSPEAFFGQGTRLTVV.

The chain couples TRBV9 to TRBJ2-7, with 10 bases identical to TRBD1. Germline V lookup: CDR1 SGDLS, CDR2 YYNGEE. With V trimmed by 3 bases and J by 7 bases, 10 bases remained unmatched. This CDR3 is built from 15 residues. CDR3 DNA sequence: TGTGCCAGCAGCGGGGGGGACAGGGGACTCCGGGAGCAGTACTTC. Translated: CASSGGDRGLREQYF.

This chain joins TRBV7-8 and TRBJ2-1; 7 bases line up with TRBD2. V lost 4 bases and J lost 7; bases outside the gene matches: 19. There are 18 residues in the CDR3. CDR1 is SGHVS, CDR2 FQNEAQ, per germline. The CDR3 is CASSSTPGTGGLRNEQFF. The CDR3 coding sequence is TGTGCCAGCAGCTCGACTCCGGGGACGGGGGGACTCCGGAATGAGCAGTTCTTC. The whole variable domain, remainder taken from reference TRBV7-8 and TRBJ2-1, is GAGVSQSPRYKVAKRGQDVALRCDPISGHVSLFWYQQALGQGPEFLTYFQNEAQLDKSGLPSDRFFAERPEGSVSTLKIQRTQQEDSAVYLCASSSTPGTGGLRNEQFFGPGTRLTVL.

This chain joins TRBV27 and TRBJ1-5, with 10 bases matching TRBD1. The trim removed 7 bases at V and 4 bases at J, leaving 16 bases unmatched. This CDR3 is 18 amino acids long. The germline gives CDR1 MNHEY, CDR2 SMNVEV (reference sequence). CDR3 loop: CASTTLGPGQGLNQPQHF. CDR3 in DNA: TGTGCCAGCACCACTCTCGGACCGGGACAGGGGCTTAATCAGCCCCAGCATTTT.

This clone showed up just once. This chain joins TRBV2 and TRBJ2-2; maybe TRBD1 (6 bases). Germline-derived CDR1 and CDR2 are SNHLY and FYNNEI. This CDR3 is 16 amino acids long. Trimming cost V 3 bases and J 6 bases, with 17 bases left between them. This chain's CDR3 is CASSDSHGTNPGELFF. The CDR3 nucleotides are TGTGCCAGCAGTGATAGCCACGGGACAAACCCCGGGGAGCTGTTTTTT.

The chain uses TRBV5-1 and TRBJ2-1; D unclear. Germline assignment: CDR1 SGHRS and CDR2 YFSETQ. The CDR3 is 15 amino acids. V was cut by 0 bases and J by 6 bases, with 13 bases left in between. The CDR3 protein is CASSLAGSLFNEQFF. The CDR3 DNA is TGCGCCAGCAGCTTGGCCGGGTCTTTGTTCAATGAGCAGTTCTTC.

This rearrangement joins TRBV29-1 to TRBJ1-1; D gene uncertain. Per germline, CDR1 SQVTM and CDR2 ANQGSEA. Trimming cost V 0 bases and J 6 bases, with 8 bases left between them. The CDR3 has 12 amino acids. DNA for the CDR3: TGCAGCGTTGAAGAGGGCGCATCTGAAGCTTTCTTT. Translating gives CSVEEGASEAFF.

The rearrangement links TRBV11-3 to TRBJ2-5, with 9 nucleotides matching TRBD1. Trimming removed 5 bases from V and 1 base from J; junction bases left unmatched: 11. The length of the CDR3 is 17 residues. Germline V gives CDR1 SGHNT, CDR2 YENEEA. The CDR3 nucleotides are TGTGCCAGCAGCCTCAACCTCGGACAGGGGAGCCAAGAGACCCAGTACTTC. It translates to CASSLNLGQGSQETQYF.

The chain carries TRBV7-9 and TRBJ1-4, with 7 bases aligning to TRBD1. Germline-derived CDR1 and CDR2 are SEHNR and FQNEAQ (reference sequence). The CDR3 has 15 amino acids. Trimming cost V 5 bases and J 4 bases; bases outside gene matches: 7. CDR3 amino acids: CASSHDRDFNEKLFF. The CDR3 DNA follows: TGTGCCAGCAGCCATGACAGGGACTTTAATGAAAAACTGTTTTTT.

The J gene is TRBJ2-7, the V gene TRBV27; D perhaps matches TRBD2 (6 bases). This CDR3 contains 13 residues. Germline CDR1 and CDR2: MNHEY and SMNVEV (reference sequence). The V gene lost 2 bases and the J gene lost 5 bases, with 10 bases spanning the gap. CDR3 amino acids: CASSLGGQDEQYF. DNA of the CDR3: TGTGCCAGCAGTTTAGGAGGGCAAGACGAGCAGTACTTC.

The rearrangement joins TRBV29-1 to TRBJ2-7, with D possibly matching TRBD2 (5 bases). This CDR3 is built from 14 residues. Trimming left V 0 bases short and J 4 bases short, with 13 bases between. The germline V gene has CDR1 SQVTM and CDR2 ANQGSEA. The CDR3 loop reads CSVEDGGGLYEQYF. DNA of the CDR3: TGCAGCGTTGAAGATGGTGGCGGACTTTACGAGCAGTACTTC.

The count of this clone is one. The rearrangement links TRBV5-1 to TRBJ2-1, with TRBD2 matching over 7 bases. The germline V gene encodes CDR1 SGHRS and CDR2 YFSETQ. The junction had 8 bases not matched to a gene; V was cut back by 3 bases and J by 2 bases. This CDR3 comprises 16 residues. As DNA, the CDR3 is TGCGCCAGCAGCTGGGGAGGGGTACAGACCTACAATGAGCAGTTCTTC. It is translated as CASSWGGVQTYNEQFF.

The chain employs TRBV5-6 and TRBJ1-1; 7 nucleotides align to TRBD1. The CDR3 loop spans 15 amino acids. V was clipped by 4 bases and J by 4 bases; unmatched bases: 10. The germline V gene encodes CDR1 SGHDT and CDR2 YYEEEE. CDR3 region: CASSMRGGFGTEAFF. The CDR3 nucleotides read TGTGCCAGCAGCATGAGAGGGGGCTTCGGCACTGAAGCTTTCTTT.

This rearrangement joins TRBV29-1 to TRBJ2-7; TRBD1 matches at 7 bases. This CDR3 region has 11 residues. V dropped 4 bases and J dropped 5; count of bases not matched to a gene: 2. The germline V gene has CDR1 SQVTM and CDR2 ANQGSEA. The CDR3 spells CSVAQGNEQYF. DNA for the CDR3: TGCAGCGTTGCACAGGGGAACGAGCAGTACTTC.

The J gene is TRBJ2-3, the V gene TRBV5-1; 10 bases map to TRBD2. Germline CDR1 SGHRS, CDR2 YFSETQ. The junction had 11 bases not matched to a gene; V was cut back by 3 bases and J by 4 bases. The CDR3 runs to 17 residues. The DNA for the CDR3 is TGCGCCAGCAGCTCGCGCGTAGCGGGAGGTTTCGCAGATACGCAGTATTTT. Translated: CASSSRVAGGFADTQYF.

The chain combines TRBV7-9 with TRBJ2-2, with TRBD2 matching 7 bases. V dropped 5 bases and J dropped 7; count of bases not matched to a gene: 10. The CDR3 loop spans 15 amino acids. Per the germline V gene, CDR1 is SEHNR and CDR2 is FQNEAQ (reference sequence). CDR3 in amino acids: CASSKSGVKFGELFF. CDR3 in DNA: TGTGCCAGCAGCAAGAGCGGGGTGAAGTTCGGGGAGCTGTTTTTT.

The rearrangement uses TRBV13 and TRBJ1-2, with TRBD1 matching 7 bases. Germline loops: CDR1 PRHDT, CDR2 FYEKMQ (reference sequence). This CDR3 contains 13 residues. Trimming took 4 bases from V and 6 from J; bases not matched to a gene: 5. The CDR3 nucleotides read TGTGCCAGCAGCTCCCCTGACAGGGATGGCTACACCTTC. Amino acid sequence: CASSSPDRDGYTF.